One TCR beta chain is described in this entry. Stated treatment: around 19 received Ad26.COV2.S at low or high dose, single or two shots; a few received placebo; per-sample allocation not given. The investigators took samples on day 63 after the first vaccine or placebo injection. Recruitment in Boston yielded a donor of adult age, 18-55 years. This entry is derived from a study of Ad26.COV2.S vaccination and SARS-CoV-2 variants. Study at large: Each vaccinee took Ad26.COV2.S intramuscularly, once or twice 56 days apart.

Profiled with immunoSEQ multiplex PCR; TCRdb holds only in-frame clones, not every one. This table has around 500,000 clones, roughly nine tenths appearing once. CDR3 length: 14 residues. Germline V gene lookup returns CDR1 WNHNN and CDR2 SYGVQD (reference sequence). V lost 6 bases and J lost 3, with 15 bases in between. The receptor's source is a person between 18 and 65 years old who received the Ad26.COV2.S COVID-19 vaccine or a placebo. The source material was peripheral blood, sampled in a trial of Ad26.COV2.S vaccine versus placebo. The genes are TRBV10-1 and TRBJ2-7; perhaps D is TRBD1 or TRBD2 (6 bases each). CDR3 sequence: CASSPGDTVYEQYF. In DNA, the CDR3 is TGCGCCAGCAGCCCGGGGGACACCGTCTACGAGCAGTACTTC.